This TCR beta chain was observed in a study of patients and donors after allogeneic stem cell transplantation. TCRdb reanalysed the RT-PCR reads using MiXCR and keeps one entry per CDR3 protein. The table lists 390,000 or so distinct CDR3 sequences, roughly 17% of them singletons. The sample holds many counts of this clonotype. The length of the CDR3 is 16 residues. V was clipped by 0 bases and J by 8 bases, with 16 bases between them. Germline-derived CDR1 and CDR2 are MGHRA and YSYEKL. What was sequenced was blood, either unsorted or a sorted T cell fraction (not recorded which). The receptor was isolated from a human donor who was either an allogeneic HSCT recipient or a stem cell or donor lymphocyte infusion donor (not recorded which). It is not recorded whose cells these are; they may come from a transplant donor. The chain links TRBV4-1 to TRBJ2-2; D possibly corresponds to TRBD1 (6 bases). The CDR3 here is CASSQEASGVSGELFF. CDR3 in DNA: TGCGCCAGCAGCCAAGAGGCGTCAGGGGTATCGGGGGAGCTGTTTTTT.